The subject of this entry is one T cell receptor beta chain. This sample was taken from a study of cytomegalovirus exposure and HLA in healthy donors. Study-wide context: HLA-typed donors were the source of 80 million to 90 million unique TCRs, which an early data release held.

PCR primers comprised 60 Vbeta and 13 Jbeta primers. Data came from immunoSEQ multiplex PCR; TCRdb stores just in-frame clones and leaves some out. The sample's table shows around 75,000 clones. CDR1 and CDR2 from the germline V gene are ENHRY and SYGVKD. V shed 6 bases and J 3 bases; nucleotides not matched to a gene: 3. This CDR3 is 14 amino acids long. This rearrangement joins TRBV10-3 to TRBJ2-5; 11 nucleotides match TRBD2. The sequenced sample consisted of PBMCs. The sequence came from a man aged 35-49 years in good health and CMV-seronegative. CDR3 sequence: CAISTSGGEETQYF. CDR3 DNA sequence: TGTGCCATCAGCACTAGCGGGGGCGAAGAGACCCAGTACTTC.